These T cell receptor beta chains were read from a single sample in a study of T cell responses to AZD1222 COVID-19 vaccine. TCRdb keeps only in-frame clones here, not all; method: immunoSEQ multiplex PCR. Of 90,000 to 150,000 clones listed, about 90% are singletons. Sequencing used peripheral blood, obtained 28 days after the second AZD1222 dose. The receptors derive from an adult who received the AZD1222 COVID-19 vaccine. The CDR3 runs from the conserved cysteine through the conserved F or W. Fields, in order: clone size, D gene, J gene, V gene, CDR3 protein, CDR3 DNA. D genes are given only for firm matches. Not every row has a clone size; where given, it reads once, few, many or a size class.

.,TRBD2,TRBJ2-1,TRBV3-1/TRBV3-2,CASSRLAGGQQFF,TGTGCCAGCAGCCGACTAGCGGGGGGACAGCAGTTCTTC
.,TRBD1,TRBJ1-1,TRBV6-6,CASTNSRDRYDAEAFF,TGTGCCAGCACTAATTCCCGGGACAGGTATGACGCTGAAGCTTTCTTT
.,.,TRBJ2-1,TRBV3-1/TRBV3-2,CASSPIKGISYNEQFF,TGTGCCAGCAGCCCCATAAAAGGTATCTCCTACAATGAGCAGTTCTTC
.,.,TRBJ1-2,TRBV28,CASSLLGDFRGYTF,TGTGCCAGCAGTTTATTGGGGGACTTTAGAGGCTACACCTTC
.,TRBD1,TRBJ1-2,TRBV28,CASRIQGTDGYTF,TGTGCCAGCAGGATACAGGGGACGGATGGCTACACCTTC
.,TRBD1,TRBJ1-3,TRBV7-2,CASSFTGVGNTIYF,TGTGCCAGCAGCTTCACAGGGGTTGGAAACACCATATATTTT
.,.,TRBJ2-7,TRBV6-2/TRBV6-3,CASSAGGRRYF,TGTGCCAGCAGTGCCGGGGGCCGGCGGTACTTC
once,.,TRBJ1-5,TRBV7-8,CASSLAVISNQPQHF,TGTGCCAGCAGCTTAGCGGTGATTAGCAATCAGCCCCAGCATTTT
few,.,TRBJ1-1,TRBV3-1/TRBV3-2,CASSRPTHNTEAFF,TGTGCCAGCAGTCGGCCCACCCATAACACTGAAGCTTTCTTT
.,.,TRBJ1-5,TRBV4-2,CASSQDGQTGNQPQHF,TGTGCCAGCAGCCAAGATGGCCAAACTGGCAATCAGCCCCAGCATTTT
.,TRBD1,TRBJ1-2,TRBV19,CASSMDREYGYTF,TGTGCCAGTAGTATGGACAGGGAGTATGGCTACACCTTC
.,TRBD2,TRBJ2-2,TRBV4-1,CASSQVGLEGIGELFF,TGCGCCAGCAGCCAAGTAGGACTAGAGGGTATCGGGGAGCTGTTTTTT
.,.,TRBJ2-3,TRBV3-1/TRBV3-2,CASSQSDGAQYF,TGTGCCAGCAGCCAGTCGGACGGGGCGCAGTATTTT
.,TRBD1,TRBJ2-2,TRBV28,CASRSPGTAGELFF,TGTGCCAGCAGATCCCCCGGGACAGCCGGGGAGCTGTTTTTT
.,TRBD2,TRBJ2-3,TRBV3-1/TRBV3-2,CASSSSGVADTQYF,TGTGCCAGCAGCTCTAGCGGGGTAGCAGATACGCAGTATTTT
.,TRBD1,TRBJ1-4,TRBV29-1,CSASTGGNEKLFF,TGCAGCGCTTCGACAGGGGGGAATGAAAAACTGTTTTTT
.,.,TRBJ1-2,TRBV27,CASSDQMRNYGYTF,TGTGCCAGCAGTGATCAAATGAGAAACTATGGCTACACCTTC
.,.,TRBJ1-5,TRBV7-2,CASSQIPTAFNQPQHF,TGTGCCAGCAGCCAAATACCCACAGCGTTCAATCAGCCCCAGCATTTT
few,.,TRBJ2-7,TRBV7-3,CASSPPSYEQYF,TGTGCCAGCAGCCCACCCAGCTACGAGCAGTACTTC
.,.,TRBJ1-1,TRBV6-5,CASSYGTPNTEAFF,TGTGCCAGCAGTTACGGGACACCGAACACTGAAGCTTTCTTT
.,.,TRBJ1-6,TRBV5-4,CASSLSLASPLHF,TGTGCCAGCAGCTTGTCATTGGCTTCACCCCTCCACTTT
few,TRBD1,TRBJ1-5,TRBV18,CASSLGQGNQPQHF,TGTGCCAGCTCCCTTGGACAGGGGAATCAGCCCCAGCATTTT
.,.,TRBJ2-5,TRBV4-2,CASSQDPDLASETQYF,TGTGCCAGCAGCCAAGACCCAGACCTAGCGTCGGAGACCCAGTACTTC
.,.,TRBJ2-7,TRBV7-9,CASSLEGNGYEQYF,TGTGCCAGCAGCTTAGAGGGGAATGGCTACGAGCAGTACTTC
.,.,TRBJ1-2,TRBV7-6,CASSLGGPYTF,TGTGCCAGCAGCTTAGGTGGTCCCTACACCTTC
.,TRBD1,TRBJ1-2,TRBV4-2,CASSPSRGLWYGYTF,TGTGCCAGCAGCCCAAGTAGGGGGCTTTGGTATGGCTACACCTTC
.,.,TRBJ1-2,TRBV5-8,CAGPPGAEGYTF,TGTGCCGGCCCCCCGGGGGCGGAAGGCTACACCTTC
.,.,TRBJ1-2,TRBV6-2/TRBV6-3,CASSYGRIRYGYTF,TGTGCCAGCAGTTACGGTCGGATCCGCTATGGCTACACCTTC
.,TRBD1,TRBJ1-1,TRBV4-3,CASSLRDRGYNTEAFF,TGCGCCAGCAGCCTAAGGGACAGGGGCTATAACACTGAAGCTTTCTTT
.,.,TRBJ2-7,TRBV28,CASRTANYYEQYF,TGTGCCAGCAGGACAGCTAACTACTACGAGCAGTACTTC
once,.,TRBJ1-2,TRBV7-2,CASSSEVGGYTF,TGTGCCAGCAGCTCGGAGGTCGGTGGCTACACCTTC
.,.,TRBJ1-5,TRBV11-2,CASSWAIGQPQHF,TGTGCCAGCAGTTGGGCTATTGGTCAGCCCCAGCATTTT
.,TRBD1,TRBJ1-2,TRBV27,CASSPIPRQGNGYTF,TGTGCCAGCAGTCCGATCCCCCGACAGGGGAATGGCTACACCTTC
.,.,TRBJ2-1,TRBV11-3,CASSFGVGGVNYNEQFF,TGTGCCAGCAGCTTTGGGGTGGGTGGGGTGAACTACAATGAGCAGTTCTTC
.,.,TRBJ1-2,TRBV21-1,CASSKARDGQKGSQDYGYTF,TGTGCCAGCAGCAAAGCCCGGGACGGACAGAAGGGGTCCCAGGACTATGGCTACACCTTC
.,TRBD2,TRBJ2-1,TRBV9,CASSGRLAGGNYNEQFF,TGTGCCAGCAGCGGACGACTAGCGGGGGGAAATTACAATGAGCAGTTCTTC
.,.,TRBJ1-1,TRBV5-1,CASSRNTGIVRTEAFF,TGCGCCAGCAGTCGGAACACAGGGATTGTTCGGACTGAAGCTTTCTTT
once,.,TRBJ1-1,TRBV3-1/TRBV3-2,CASSSQPGRTEAFF,TGTGCCAGCAGCAGCCAGCCGGGACGGACTGAAGCTTTCTTT
.,.,TRBJ1-3,TRBV9,CASSLPGNTIYF,TGTGCCAGCAGCCTCCCCGGAAACACCATATATTTT
.,.,TRBJ1-2,TRBV15,CATSRDRGDSSYGYTF,TGTGCCACCAGCAGAGATAGGGGAGACTCTTCCTATGGCTACACCTTC
.,.,TRBJ2-3,TRBV15,CATSTTGSRSTDTQYF,TGTGCCACCAGCACCACAGGGTCCCGTAGCACAGATACGCAGTATTTT
.,TRBD1,TRBJ2-7,TRBV20-1,CSAERTGPQYF,TGCAGTGCAGAGAGGACAGGGCCGCAGTACTTC
.,.,TRBJ1-2,TRBV7-8,CASTGGRKYGYTF,TGTGCCAGCACTGGGGGGAGGAAGTATGGCTACACCTTC
.,TRBD2,TRBJ2-1,TRBV7-2,CASSSMTSGVLYNEQFF,TGTGCCAGCAGCTCGATGACTAGCGGGGTCCTCTACAATGAGCAGTTCTTC
.,.,TRBJ2-3,TRBV29-1,CSVEDGTGLRDTQYF,TGCAGCGTTGAGGACGGGACGGGTCTGAGAGATACGCAGTATTTT
.,.,TRBJ2-6,TRBV4-3,CASSQSAPGDLTGANVLTF,TGCGCCAGCAGCCAGAGTGCCCCTGGGGACCTCACTGGGGCCAACGTCCTGACTTTC
.,TRBD2,TRBJ2-3,TRBV19,CASSIIAGGTDTQYF,TGTGCCAGTAGTATTATAGCGGGGGGCACAGATACGCAGTATTTT
.,.,TRBJ2-2,TRBV2,CASSLANTGELFF,TGTGCCAGCAGTCTGGCGAACACCGGGGAGCTGTTTTTT
.,.,TRBJ1-5,TRBV6-5,CASGEDGNQPQHF,TGTGCCAGCGGAGAGGATGGCAATCAGCCCCAGCATTTT